The clone carrying this T cell receptor beta chain came up many times. The read gets to within 3 residues of the CDR3 end, and the germline J gene fills in the rest. The CDR3 is 17 amino acids. With V trimmed by 0 bases and J by 5 bases, 12 bases remained unmatched. Germline V CDR1 and CDR2: SGHRS, YFSETQ. Sequencing used immunoSEQ multiplex PCR; TCRdb keeps in-frame clones, though not all of them. The table records approximately 52,000 clones without singletons, the ten largest covering approximately 3%. This sample stems from a study of T cell clonality in common variable immunodeficiency. Input material: peripheral blood mononuclear cells. The TCR originated in a person between 18 and 69 years old in good health. J is TRBJ2-3 and V is TRBV5-1; 7 bases are a match to TRBD2. CDR3 bases read: TGCGCCAGCAGCTTGGCTGGACTAGTTCTTTTTAGAGATACG. Its protein is CASSLAGLVLFRDT. The entire CDR3 is CASSLAGLVLFRDTQYF.